What follows describes a single T cell receptor beta chain. No antigen is known for it. No much larger clone exists at a distance of one base, and base qualities are not known. The trial excluded patients who had a history of autoimmune disease or were on systemic immunosuppression. Peripheral blood for TCR sequencing was collected from all dose cohorts at baseline, on cycle 4 day 1, and on cycle 7 day 1. The samples were taken from a phase I, first-in-human, multicenter, open-label dose-escalation trial of ivuxolimab. The trial enrolled adults with locally advanced or metastatic head and neck squamous cell, hepatocellular, melanoma or renal cell carcinoma. Before TCR sequencing, CD4+ and CD8+ T cells were separately sorted from peripheral blood. Genomic DNA was isolated from the sorted cells so that the TCRbeta CDR3 region could be sequenced. The immunoSEQ Assay was used to sequence the TCRbeta CDR3 regions. Not all clones reach the TCRdb copy of this immuneACCESS table, which keeps in-frame sequences only. Checked studies attribute under half of the gap to unresolved V genes and leave the rest unexplained. This sample has around 44,000 clones in its table, and 86% of those were observed once. Approximately 0.37% of the sample rests with the top ten.

These data come from a study of OX40 agonist ivuxolimab in advanced cancers. At the level of the whole study: Ivuxolimab was an agonistic, fully human IgG2 monoclonal antibody directed against OX40 (CD134), a costimulatory receptor. The point of sequencing TCRbeta in the periphery was to test whether ivuxolimab changed TCR sequence diversity and drove clonal T-cell expansion. A male proportion of 82.7% and a mean age of approximately 58 years, ranging from about 23 to 79, were recorded for the dose-escalation cohort. Intravenous ivuxolimab was administered to patients every 2 weeks at six dose levels: 0.01, 0.1, 0.3, 1.5, 3 and 10 mg/kg. The paper covers the monotherapy dose-escalation part of the phase I ivuxolimab trial, which included N of about 56 patients. Prior anti-PD-1, anti-PD-L1 or anti-CTLA-4 therapy was permitted, and checkpoint inhibitors had been received by less than 45% of dose-escalation patients. Of the approximately 54 patients in dose escalation, some 20 had hepatocellular carcinoma, some 15 had melanoma, 9 had renal cell carcinoma and 9 had head and neck cancer. Partial responses occurred in three dose-escalation patients, of whom one had hepatocellular carcinoma and two had cutaneous melanoma.

The CDR1 and CDR2 encoded by the germline V gene are LGHNA and YSLEER. The CDR3 has 15 amino acids, counting the end cysteine and phenylalanine. Only CDR3 DNA is held: 45 bases, read in frame from base 1. V is reduced by 0 bases and J by 6 bases, leaving a spacing of 15 bases between them. What the research found in general, with its limitations: After ivuxolimab, expanded clones were on average more numerous among CD8+ T cells than among CD4+ T cells. Clonal expansion of both CD4+ and CD8+ blood T cells was observed from baseline to week 6 at doses 0.1 to 3.0 mg/kg. Antigen specificity was not determined for the clonally expanded peripheral T cells. Partial responders in the 0.1-3.0 mg/kg groups had among the lowest normalized peripheral clonal expansion, especially among CD8+ T cells. Low levels of normalized T-cell clonal expansion were also shown by some nonresponding patients.

The sequencing used CD4+ or CD8+ T cells sorted from blood, collected in a trial of the OX40 agonist ivuxolimab. The chain joins TRBV4-3 to TRBJ2-7; the D assignment is uncertain and may be TRBD1 or TRBD2, with 6 bases supporting each. This clonotype was obtained from an adult with an advanced solid tumor such as melanoma, head and neck, liver or kidney cancer. The CDR3: CASSQEWGAQGEQYF. The DNA sequence follows: TGCGCCAGCAGCCAAGAATGGGGGGCTCAGGGCGAGCAGTACTTC.